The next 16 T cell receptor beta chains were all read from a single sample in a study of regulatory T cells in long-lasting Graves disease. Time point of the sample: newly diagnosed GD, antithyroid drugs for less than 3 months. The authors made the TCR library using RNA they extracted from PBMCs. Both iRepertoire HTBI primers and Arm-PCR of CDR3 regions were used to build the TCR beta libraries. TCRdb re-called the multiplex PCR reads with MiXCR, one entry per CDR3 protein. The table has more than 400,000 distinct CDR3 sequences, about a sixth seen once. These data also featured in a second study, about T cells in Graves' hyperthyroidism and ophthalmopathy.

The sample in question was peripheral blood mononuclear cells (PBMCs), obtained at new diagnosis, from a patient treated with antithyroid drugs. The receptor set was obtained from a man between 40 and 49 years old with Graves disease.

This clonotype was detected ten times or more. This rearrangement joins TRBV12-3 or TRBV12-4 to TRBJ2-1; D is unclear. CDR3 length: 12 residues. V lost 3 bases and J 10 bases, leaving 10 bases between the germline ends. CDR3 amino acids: CASSFGDLEQFF. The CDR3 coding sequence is TGTGCCAGCAGTTTTGGGGATTTAGAGCAGTTCTTC.

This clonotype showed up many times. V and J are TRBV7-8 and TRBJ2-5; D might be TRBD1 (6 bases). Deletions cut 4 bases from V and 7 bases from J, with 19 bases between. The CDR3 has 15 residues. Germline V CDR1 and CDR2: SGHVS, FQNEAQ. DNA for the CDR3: TGTGCCAGCAGCTCCCTTCCGGGACATCTAGGGACCCAGTACTTC. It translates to CASSSLPGHLGTQYF.

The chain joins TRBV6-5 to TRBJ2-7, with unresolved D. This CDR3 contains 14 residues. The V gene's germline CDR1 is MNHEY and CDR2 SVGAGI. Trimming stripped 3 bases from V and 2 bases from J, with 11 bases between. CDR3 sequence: CASSYTWITYEQYF. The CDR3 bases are TGTGCCAGCAGTTATACTTGGATCACCTACGAGCAGTACTTC.

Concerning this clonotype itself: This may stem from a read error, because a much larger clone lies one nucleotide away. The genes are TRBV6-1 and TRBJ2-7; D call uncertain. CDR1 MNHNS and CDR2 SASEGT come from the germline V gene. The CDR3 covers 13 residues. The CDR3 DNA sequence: TGTGCCAGCAGTGAATGGAGCCCCTACGAGCAGCACTTC. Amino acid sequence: CASSEWSPYEQHF.

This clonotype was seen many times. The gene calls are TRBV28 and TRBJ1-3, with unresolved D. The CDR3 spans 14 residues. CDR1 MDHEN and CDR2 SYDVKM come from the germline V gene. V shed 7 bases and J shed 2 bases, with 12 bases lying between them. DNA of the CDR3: TGTGCCAGCATTAAAAAGATCACTGGAAACACCATATATTTT. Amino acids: CASIKKITGNTIYF.

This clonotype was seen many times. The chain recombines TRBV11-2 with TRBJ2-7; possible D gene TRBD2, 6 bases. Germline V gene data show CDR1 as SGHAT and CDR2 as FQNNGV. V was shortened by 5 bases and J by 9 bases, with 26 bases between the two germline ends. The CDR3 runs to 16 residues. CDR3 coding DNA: TGTGCCAGCAGCCCCGATCGGACTAAAGGAAAAGCGGTGCAGTACTTC. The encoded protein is CASSPDRTKGKAVQYF. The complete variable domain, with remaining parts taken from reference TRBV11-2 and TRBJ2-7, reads EAGVAQSPRYKIIEKRQSVAFWCNPISGHATLYWYQQILGQGPKLLIQFQNNGVVDDSQLPKDRFSAERLKGVDSTLKIQPAKLEDSAVYLCASSPDRTKGKAVQYFGPGTRLTVT.

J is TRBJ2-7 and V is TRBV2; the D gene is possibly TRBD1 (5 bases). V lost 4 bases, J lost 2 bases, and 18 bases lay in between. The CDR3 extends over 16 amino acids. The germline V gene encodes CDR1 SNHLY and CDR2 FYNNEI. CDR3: CASSARWTSETYEQYV. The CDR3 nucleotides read TGTGCCAGCAGTGCTAGGTGGACAAGTGAAACCTACGAGCAGTACGTC.

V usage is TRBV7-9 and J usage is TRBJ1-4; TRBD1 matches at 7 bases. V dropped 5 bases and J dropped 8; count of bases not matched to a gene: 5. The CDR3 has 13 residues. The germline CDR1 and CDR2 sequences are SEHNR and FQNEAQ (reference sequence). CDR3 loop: CASSAGTDEKLFF. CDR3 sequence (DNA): TGTGCCAGCAGCGCCGGGACAGACGAAAAACTGTTTTTT.

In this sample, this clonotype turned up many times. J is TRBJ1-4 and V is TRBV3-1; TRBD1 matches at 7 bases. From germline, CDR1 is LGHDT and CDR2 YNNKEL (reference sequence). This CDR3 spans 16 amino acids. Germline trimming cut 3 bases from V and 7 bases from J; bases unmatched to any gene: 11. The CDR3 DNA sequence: TGTGCCAGCAGCCATGCAGGGGGAATATTAGGTGAAAAACTGTTTTTT. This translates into CASSHAGGILGEKLFF.

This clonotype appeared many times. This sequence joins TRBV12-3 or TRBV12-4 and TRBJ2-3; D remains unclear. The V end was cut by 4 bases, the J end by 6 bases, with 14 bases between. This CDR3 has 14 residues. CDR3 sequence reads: CASSSARLGDTQYF. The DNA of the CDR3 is TGTGCCAGCAGTTCGGCCCGGCTAGGGGATACGCAGTATTTT.

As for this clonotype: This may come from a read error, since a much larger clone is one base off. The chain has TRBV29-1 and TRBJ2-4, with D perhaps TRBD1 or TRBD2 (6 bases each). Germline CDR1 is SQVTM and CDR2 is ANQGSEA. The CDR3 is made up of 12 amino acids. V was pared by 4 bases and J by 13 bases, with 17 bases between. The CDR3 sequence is CSVVGGLNEQYF. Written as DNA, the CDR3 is TGCAGCGTTGTTGGGGGGCTGAATGAGCAGTACTTC. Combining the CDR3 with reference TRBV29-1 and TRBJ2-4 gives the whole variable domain SAVISQKPSRDICQRGTSLTIQCQVDSQVTMMFWYRQQPGQSLTLIATANQGSEATYESGFVIDKFPISRPNLTFSTLTVSNMSPEDSSIYLCSVVGGLNEQYFGAGTRLSVL.

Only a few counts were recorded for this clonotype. CDR3 sequence: CASSPNLGPAKWTEAFF. CDR3 in DNA: TGTGCCAGCAGCCCAAATTTAGGACCTGCAAAATGGACTGAAGCTTTCTTT. The chain has TRBV7-2 and TRBJ1-1; D call uncertain. The V end lost 5 bases, the J end lost 5 bases, and 24 bases lay between the germline ends. CDR3 size: 17 residues. CDR1 and CDR2 (germline): SGHTA, FQGNSA.

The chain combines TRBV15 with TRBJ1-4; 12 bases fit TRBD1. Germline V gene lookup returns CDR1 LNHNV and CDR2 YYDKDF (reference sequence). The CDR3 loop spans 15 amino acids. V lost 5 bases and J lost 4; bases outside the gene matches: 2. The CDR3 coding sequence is TGTGCCACCAGCGGGGACAGGGGGCATAATGAAAAACTGTTTTTT. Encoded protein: CATSGDRGHNEKLFF. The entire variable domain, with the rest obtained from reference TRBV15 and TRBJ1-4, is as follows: DAMVIQNPRYQVTQFGKPVTLSCSQTLNHNVMYWYQQKSSQAPKLLFHYYDKDFNNEADTPDNFQSRRPNTSFCFLDIRSPGLGDTAMYLCATSGDRGHNEKLFFGSGTQLSVL.

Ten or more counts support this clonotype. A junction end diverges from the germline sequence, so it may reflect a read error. The CDR3 loop reads CASSSPPYKEQFF. The CDR3 DNA follows: TGTGCCAGCAGCTCGCCCCCCTACAAGGAGCAGTTCTTC. The chain couples TRBV11-2 to TRBJ2-1; D gene uncertain. The germline V gene has CDR1 SGHAT and CDR2 FQNNGV. This CDR3 spans 13 amino acids.

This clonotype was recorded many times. The CDR3 loop is CASSPLEGGKSYEQYF. CDR3 nucleotides: TGTGCCAGCAGCCCTCTTGAGGGTGGGAAGTCCTACGAGCAGTACTTC. The chain employs TRBV28 and TRBJ2-7; D may be TRBD2 (5 bases). This CDR3 region has 16 residues. Germline loops: CDR1 MDHEN, CDR2 SYDVKM. The germline V and J ends were trimmed by 6 bases and 1 base, with 19 bases remaining between them.

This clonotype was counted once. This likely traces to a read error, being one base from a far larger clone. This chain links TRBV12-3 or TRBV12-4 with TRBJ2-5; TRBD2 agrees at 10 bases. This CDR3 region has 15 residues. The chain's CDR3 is CASNTRGLAADEQLF. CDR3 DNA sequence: TGTGCCAGCAACACGAGAGGACTAGCGGCCGATGAGCAGCTCTTC.